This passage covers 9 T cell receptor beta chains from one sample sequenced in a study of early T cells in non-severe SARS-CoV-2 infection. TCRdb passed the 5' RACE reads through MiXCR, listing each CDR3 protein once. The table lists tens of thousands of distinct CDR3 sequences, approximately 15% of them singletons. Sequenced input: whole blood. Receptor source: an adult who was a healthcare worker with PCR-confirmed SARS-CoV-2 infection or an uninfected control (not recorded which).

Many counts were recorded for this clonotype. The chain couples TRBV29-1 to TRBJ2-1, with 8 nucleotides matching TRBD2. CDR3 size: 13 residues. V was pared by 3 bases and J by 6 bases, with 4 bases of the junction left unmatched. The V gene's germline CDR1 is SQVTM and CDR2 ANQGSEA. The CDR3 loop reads CSVDASGFNEQFF. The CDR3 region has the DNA TGCAGCGTTGACGCTAGCGGGTTCAATGAGCAGTTCTTC.

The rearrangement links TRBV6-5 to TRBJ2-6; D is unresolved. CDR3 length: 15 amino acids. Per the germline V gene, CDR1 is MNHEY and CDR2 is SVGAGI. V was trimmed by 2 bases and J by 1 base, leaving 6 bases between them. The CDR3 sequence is CASSYGVSGANVLTF. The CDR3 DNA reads TGTGCCAGCAGTTACGGGGTGTCTGGGGCCAACGTCCTGACTTTC.

This chain's CDR3 is CASSVATGFNYEQYF. CDR3 nucleotides: TGTGCCAGCAGCGTAGCCACAGGGTTTAACTACGAGCAGTACTTC. V gene TRBV9 combines with J gene TRBJ2-7; the D gene is possibly TRBD1 (6 bases). Germline CDR1 reads SGDLS; CDR2 reads YYNGEE. The CDR3 contains 15 residues. Trimming pared 0 bases from V and 3 bases from J, leaving 13 bases between. Full variable domain (rest looked up from reference TRBV9 and TRBJ2-7): DSGVTQTPKHLITATGQRVTLRCSPRSGDLSVYWYQQSLDQGLQFLIQYYNGEERAKGNILERFSAQQFPDLHSELNLSSLELGDSALYFCASSVATGFNYEQYFGPGTRLTVT.

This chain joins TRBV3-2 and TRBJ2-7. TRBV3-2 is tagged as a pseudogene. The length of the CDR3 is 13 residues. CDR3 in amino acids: CASSQDPNYEQYF. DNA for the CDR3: TGTGCCAGCAGCCAAGATCCGAACTACGAGCAGTACTTC.

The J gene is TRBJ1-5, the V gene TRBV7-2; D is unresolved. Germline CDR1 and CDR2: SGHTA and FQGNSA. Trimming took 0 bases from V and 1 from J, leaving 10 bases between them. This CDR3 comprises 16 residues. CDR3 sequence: CASSLALGGSNQPQHF. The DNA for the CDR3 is TGTGCCAGCAGCTTAGCGTTAGGAGGGAGCAATCAGCCCCAGCATTTT.

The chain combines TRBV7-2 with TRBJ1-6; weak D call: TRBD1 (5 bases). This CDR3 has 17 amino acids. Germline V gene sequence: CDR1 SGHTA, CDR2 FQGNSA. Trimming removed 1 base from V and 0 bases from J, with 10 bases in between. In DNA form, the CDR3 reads TGTGCCAGCAGCTTAGTCTATGACAGCTCCTATAATTCACCCCTCCACTTT. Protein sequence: CASSLVYDSSYNSPLHF.

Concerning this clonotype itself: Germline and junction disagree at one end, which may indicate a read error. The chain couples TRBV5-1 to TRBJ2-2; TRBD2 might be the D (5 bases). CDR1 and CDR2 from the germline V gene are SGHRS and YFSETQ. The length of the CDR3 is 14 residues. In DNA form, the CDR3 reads TGCGCCAGCAGCGGGAAGGCAAACACCGGGGAGTTGTTTTTT. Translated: CASSGKANTGELFF.

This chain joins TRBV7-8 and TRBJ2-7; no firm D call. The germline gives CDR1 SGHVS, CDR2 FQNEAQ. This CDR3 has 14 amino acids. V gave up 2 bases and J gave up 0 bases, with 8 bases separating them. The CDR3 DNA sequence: TGTGCCAGCAGCTTACGGAGCAGCTCCTACGAGCAGTACTTC. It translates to CASSLRSSSYEQYF.

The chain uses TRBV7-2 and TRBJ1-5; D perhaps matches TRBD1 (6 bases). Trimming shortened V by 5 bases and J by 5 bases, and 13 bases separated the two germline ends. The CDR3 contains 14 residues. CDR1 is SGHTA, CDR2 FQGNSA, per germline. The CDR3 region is CASSLNRVDQPQHF. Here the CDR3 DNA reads TGTGCCAGCAGCCTAAACAGGGTAGATCAGCCCCAGCATTTT.